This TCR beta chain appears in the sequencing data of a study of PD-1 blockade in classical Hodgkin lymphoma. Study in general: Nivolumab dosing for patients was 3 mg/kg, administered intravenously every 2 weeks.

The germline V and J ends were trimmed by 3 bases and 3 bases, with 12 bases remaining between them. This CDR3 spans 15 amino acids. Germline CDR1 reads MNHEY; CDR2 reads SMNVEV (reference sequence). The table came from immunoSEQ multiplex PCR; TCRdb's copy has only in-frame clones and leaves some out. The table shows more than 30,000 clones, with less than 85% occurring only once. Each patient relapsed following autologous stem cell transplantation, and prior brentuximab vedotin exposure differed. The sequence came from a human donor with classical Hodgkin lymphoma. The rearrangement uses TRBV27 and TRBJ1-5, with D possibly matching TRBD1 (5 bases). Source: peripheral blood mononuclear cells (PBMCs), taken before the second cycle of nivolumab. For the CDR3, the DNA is TGTGCCAGCAGTTTGGGAGGGGCTAACAATCAGCCCCAGCATTTT. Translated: CASSLGGANNQPQHF.